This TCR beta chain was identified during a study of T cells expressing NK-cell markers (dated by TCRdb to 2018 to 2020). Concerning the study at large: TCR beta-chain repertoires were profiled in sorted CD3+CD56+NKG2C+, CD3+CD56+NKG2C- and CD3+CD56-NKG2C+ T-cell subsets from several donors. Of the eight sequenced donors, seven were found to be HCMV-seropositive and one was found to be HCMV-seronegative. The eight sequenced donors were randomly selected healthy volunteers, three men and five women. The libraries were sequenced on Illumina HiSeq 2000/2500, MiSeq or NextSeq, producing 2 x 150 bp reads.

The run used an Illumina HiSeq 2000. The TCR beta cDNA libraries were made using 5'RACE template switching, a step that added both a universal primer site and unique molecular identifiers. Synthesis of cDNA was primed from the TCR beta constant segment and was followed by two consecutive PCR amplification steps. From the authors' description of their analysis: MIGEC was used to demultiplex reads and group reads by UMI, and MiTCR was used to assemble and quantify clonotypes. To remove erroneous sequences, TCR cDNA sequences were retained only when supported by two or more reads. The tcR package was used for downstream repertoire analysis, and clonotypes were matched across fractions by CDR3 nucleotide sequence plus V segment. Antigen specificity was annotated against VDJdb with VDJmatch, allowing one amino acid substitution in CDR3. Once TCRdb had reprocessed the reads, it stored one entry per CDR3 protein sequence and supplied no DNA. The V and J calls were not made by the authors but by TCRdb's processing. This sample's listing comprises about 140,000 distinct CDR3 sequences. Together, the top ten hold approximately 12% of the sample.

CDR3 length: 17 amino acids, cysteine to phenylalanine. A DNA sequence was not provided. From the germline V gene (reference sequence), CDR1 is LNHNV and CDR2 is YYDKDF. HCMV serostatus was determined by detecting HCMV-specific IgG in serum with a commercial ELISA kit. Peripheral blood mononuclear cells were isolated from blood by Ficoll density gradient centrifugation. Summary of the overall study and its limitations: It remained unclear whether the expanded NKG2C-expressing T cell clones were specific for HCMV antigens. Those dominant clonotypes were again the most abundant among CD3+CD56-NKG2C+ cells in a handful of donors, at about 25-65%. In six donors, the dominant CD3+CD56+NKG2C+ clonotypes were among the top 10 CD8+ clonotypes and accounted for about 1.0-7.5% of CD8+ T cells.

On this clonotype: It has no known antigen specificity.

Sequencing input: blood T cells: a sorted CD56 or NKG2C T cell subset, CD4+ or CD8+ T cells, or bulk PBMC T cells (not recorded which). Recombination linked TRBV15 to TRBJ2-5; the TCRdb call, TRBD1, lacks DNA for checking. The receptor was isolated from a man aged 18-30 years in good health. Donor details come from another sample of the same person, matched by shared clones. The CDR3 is CATSREPPQDSQETQYF.